This T cell receptor beta chain comes out of a study of PD-L1 blockade in urothelial cancer. Patients were living with locally advanced or metastatic urothelial carcinoma. Clones were read by immunoSEQ multiplex PCR, and TCRdb kept only the in-frame ones, dropping some. The sample yields tens of thousands of clones, 87% seen once. V was trimmed by 6 bases and J by 4 bases, leaving 15 bases between them. CDR3 length: 14 residues. Germline CDR1 and CDR2: MNHNY and SVGAGI (reference sequence). Sequences were derived from PBMCs, sampled around atezolizumab (anti-PD-L1) treatment. The chain has TRBV6-6 and TRBJ2-5; D possibly corresponds to TRBD2 (5 bases). The receptor's source is a man aged 55 to 70 with urothelial cancer. The CDR3 spells CASRGVEPGETQYF. The CDR3 DNA follows: TGTGCCAGCAGGGGAGTTGAACCGGGAGAGACCCAGTACTTC.